Each of the 21 T cell receptor beta chains below was sequenced from the same sample in a study of T-cell reconstitution after alpha-beta-depleted transplantation in children. Preparation of the TCRbeta library involved a method that used unique molecular identifiers. TCRdb itself ran the PCR reads through MiXCR, one entry per CDR3 protein. Of around 360,000 distinct CDR3 sequences detected, around 10% appear once; the ten largest clones hold roughly 2.5%. The sample in question was PBMCs from the stem cell graft donor, obtained from the stem cell graft. These receptors were collected from a human donor who donated a stem cell graft to a child with acute lymphoblastic leukemia.

The chain joins TRBV5-1 to TRBJ1-1, with D unclear. The ends were cut back, 0 bases at V and 6 bases at J, with 18 bases in the middle. The CDR3 covers 16 residues. Germline CDR1 SGHRS, CDR2 YFSETQ. CDR3: CASSLVVGRVGSEAFF. Written as DNA, the CDR3 is TGCGCCAGCAGCTTGGTGGTCGGACGGGTGGGCTCTGAAGCTTTCTTT.

In its sample, this clonotype was seen many times. The chain combines TRBV20-1 with TRBJ2-7; TRBD1 matches 12 bases. Germline assignment: CDR1 DFQATT and CDR2 SNEGSKA (reference sequence). CDR3 size: 16 residues. The V gene end was trimmed by 5 bases and the J gene end by 4 bases; junction bases not matched to a gene: 12. CDR3 residues: CSASGGTGGFPYEQYF. CDR3 sequence (DNA): TGCAGTGCTTCCGGGGGGACAGGGGGCTTCCCTTACGAGCAGTACTTC.

The genes are TRBV12-3 or TRBV12-4 and TRBJ2-6; D ambiguous. V lost 1 base and J lost 1, with 8 bases in between. This CDR3 spans 16 amino acids. CDR3 sequence reads: CASSLEVGSGANVLTF. In DNA form, the CDR3 reads TGTGCCAGCAGTTTAGAAGTGGGATCTGGGGCCAACGTCCTGACTTTC.

This clonotype was observed a few times. The chain combines TRBV11-2 with TRBJ1-1; a weak D match, TRBD1 (5 bases). The CDR3 contains 12 residues. V was trimmed by 5 bases and J by 4 bases, leaving 8 bases between them. Germline V gene lookup returns CDR1 SGHAT and CDR2 FQNNGV. The CDR3 reads CASSGDGTEAFF. CDR3 bases: TGTGCCAGCAGCGGGGACGGCACTGAAGCTTTCTTT.

The chain links TRBV7-2 to TRBJ1-3, with TRBD1 matching 7 bases. Germline V gene data show CDR1 as SGHTA and CDR2 as FQGNSA. The CDR3 is 14 residues long. The V gene end was trimmed by 5 bases and the J gene end by 6 bases; junction bases not matched to a gene: 7. The CDR3 sequence is CASSEGQRVNTIYF. The CDR3 coding sequence is TGTGCCAGCAGCGAGGGACAGAGGGTAAACACCATATATTTT.

In its sample, this clonotype was seen a few times. The chain links TRBV30 to TRBJ1-3, with D unresolved. V was shortened by 3 bases and J by 0 bases, with 3 bases between the two germline ends. Germline V lookup: CDR1 GTSNPN, CDR2 SVGIG (reference sequence). The CDR3 is made up of 12 amino acids. The CDR3 protein is CAWSSSGNTIYF. The CDR3 bases are TGTGCCTGGAGCTCCTCTGGAAACACCATATATTTT.

The chain links TRBV5-1 to TRBJ1-2, with 8 positions matching TRBD1. CDR1 SGHRS and CDR2 YFSETQ come from the germline V gene. This CDR3 has 15 amino acids. Trimming at V came to 1 base and at J to 5 bases, leaving 7 bases not matched to a gene. CDR3 coding DNA: TGCGCCAGCAGCTTGTTCGGACAGGGTTCATATGGCTACACCTTC. Its protein is CASSLFGQGSYGYTF. The complete variable domain, with remaining parts taken from reference TRBV5-1 and TRBJ1-2, reads KAGVTQTPRYLIKTRGQQVTLSCSPISGHRSVSWYQQTPGQGLQFLFEYFSETQRNKGNFPGRFSGRQFSNSRSEMNVSTLELGDSALYLCASSLFGQGSYGYTFGSGTRLTVV.

Ten or more counts support this clonotype. The CDR3 region has the DNA TGCGCCAGCAGCCCGGACACCCCGAATGAAAAACTGTTTTTT. Translating gives CASSPDTPNEKLFF. The J gene is TRBJ1-4, the V gene TRBV5-1, with D possibly being TRBD1 (5 bases). Germline CDR1 and CDR2: SGHRS and YFSETQ. Trimming took off 4 bases at V and 5 bases at J, with 12 bases between the two ends. The length of the CDR3 is 14 residues.

A few counts support this clonotype. J is TRBJ2-5 and V is TRBV2, with unresolved D. The ends were cut back, 0 bases at V and 4 bases at J, with 12 bases in the middle. CDR1 is SNHLY, CDR2 FYNNEI, per germline. The CDR3 runs 15 residues. The CDR3: CASSEAGERPETQYF. CDR3 DNA sequence: TGTGCCAGCAGTGAAGCTGGTGAAAGGCCAGAGACCCAGTACTTC.

This clonotype turned up a few times. The V call is TRBV4-3, the J call TRBJ2-7; 11 bases line up with TRBD1. The V segment lost 1 base and the J segment 3 bases; nucleotides outside the gene matches: 5. The CDR3 sequence is 16 residues long. Germline CDR1 is LGHNA and CDR2 is YSLEER. In DNA form, the CDR3 reads TGCGCCAGCAGCCAAGCAGCCGGGACAGGGGGCTACGAGCAGTACTTC. Its protein is CASSQAAGTGGYEQYF.

This clonotype was seen repeatedly, ten times or more. J is TRBJ2-3 and V is TRBV12-3 or TRBV12-4; weak D call: TRBD2 (5 bases). V shed 2 bases and J shed 11 bases, with 11 bases lying between them. This CDR3 is built from 12 residues. Here the CDR3 reads CASSLRAGEQYF. The CDR3, as DNA: TGTGCCAGCAGTTTAAGGGCCGGGGAGCAGTATTTT.

The table lists this clonotype with a few counts. The chain recombines TRBV20-1 with TRBJ2-2; TRBD2 matches at 7 bases. The ends lost 3 bases at V and 4 bases at J; junction bases unmatched: 8. Germline V gene lookup returns CDR1 DFQATT and CDR2 SNEGSKA (reference sequence). This CDR3 spans 15 amino acids. CDR3 region: CSASGGGRGTGELFF. The CDR3 DNA follows: TGCAGTGCTAGCGGGGGAGGGCGGGGCACCGGGGAGCTGTTTTTT.

The rearrangement links TRBV6-5 to TRBJ1-2, with a weak D call TRBD1 (5 bases). CDR3 length: 15 residues. CDR1 and CDR2 from the germline V gene are MNHEY and SVGAGI. V lost 0 bases to trimming and J lost 1 base, with 9 bases between them. CDR3 region: CASSYSRDLNYGYTF. The DNA for the CDR3 is TGTGCCAGCAGTTACTCCAGGGACCTTAACTATGGCTACACCTTC.

The V call is TRBV5-1, the J call TRBJ2-7; D is unresolved. CDR3 length equals 14 residues. Deletions cut 0 bases from V and 6 bases from J, with 13 bases between. Germline-derived CDR1 and CDR2 are SGHRS and YFSETQ. The CDR3 region has the DNA TGCGCCAGCAGCTTGGGCACCCTACAAGGCGAGCAGTACTTC. Translated, it gives CASSLGTLQGEQYF.

This clonotype appeared a few times. The J gene is TRBJ2-2, the V gene TRBV27; no clear D. Trimming removed 1 base from V and 8 bases from J, with 5 bases in between. There are 12 residues in the CDR3. The germline CDR1 and CDR2 sequences are MNHEY and SMNVEV (reference sequence). The CDR3 is CASSLLSGELFF. Written as DNA, the CDR3 is TGTGCCAGCAGTTTATTATCGGGGGAGCTGTTTTTT.

This clonotype was counted at least ten times. J is TRBJ2-3 and V is TRBV6-5, with D maybe TRBD2 (5 bases). Trimming removed 2 bases at V and 1 base at J, with 13 bases between. This CDR3 region has 16 residues. CDR1 is MNHEY and CDR2 is SVGAGI in the germline V gene. CDR3 coding DNA: TGTGCCAGCAGTTACCCAATACTAGGCGGCACAGATACGCAGTATTTT. The encoded protein is CASSYPILGGTDTQYF.

This clonotype was observed a handful of times. The chain has TRBV5-1 and TRBJ1-6; a possible D gene is TRBD1 (6 bases). CDR3 length: 17 amino acids. V was cut by 1 base and J by 5 bases, with 16 bases left in between. Germline V CDR1 and CDR2: SGHRS, YFSETQ. The CDR3 loop reads CASSLRSGGPDNSPLHF. The CDR3 bases are TGCGCCAGCAGCTTGAGGTCGGGGGGCCCCGATAATTCACCCCTCCACTTT.

A few counts support this clonotype. V is TRBV4-2 and J is TRBJ1-5; D possibly corresponds to TRBD1 (5 bases). The V end lost 0 bases, the J end lost 5 bases, and 23 bases lay between the germline ends. The germline V gene has CDR1 LGHNA and CDR2 YNFKEQ. The CDR3 has 19 residues. CDR3 protein: CASSQDYRDPGFVDQPQHF. In nucleotides, the CDR3 is TGTGCCAGCAGCCAAGACTACCGGGACCCAGGGTTCGTGGATCAGCCCCAGCATTTT.

Regarding this clonotype: The conserved phenylalanine or tryptophan normally closing the CDR3 is absent here, so this likely arose from a read error. In DNA form, the CDR3 reads TGCAGTGCTTCCCGGGGGTCCTACGAGCAGTACCTC. Encoded protein: CSASRGSYEQYL. The gene calls are TRBV20-1 and TRBJ2-7; weak D call: TRBD2 (6 bases). There are 12 residues in the CDR3. Trimming shortened V by 5 bases and J by 1 base, and 9 bases separated the two germline ends. Germline V gene lookup returns CDR1 DFQATT and CDR2 SNEGSKA (reference sequence).

This clonotype was picked up a small number of times. The rearrangement joins TRBV5-1 to TRBJ1-1, with 9 bases that match TRBD1. After removal of 0 bases from V and 5 bases from J, the junction contained 11 bases not matched to a gene. The germline CDR1 and CDR2 sequences are SGHRS and YFSETQ. This CDR3 has 17 amino acids. The CDR3 coding sequence is TGCGCCAGCAGCTTGGCCATTAGAGACAGGGGGGGAACTGAAGCTTTCTTT. Protein: CASSLAIRDRGGTEAFF.

This clonotype has ten or more counts. The rearrangement links TRBV4-3 to TRBJ2-7; the D gene is possibly TRBD2 (6 bases). Germline CDR1 reads LGHNA; CDR2 reads YSLEER. There are 13 residues in the CDR3. Trimming stripped 1 base from V and 4 bases from J, with 8 bases between. The CDR3 spells CASSQVADYEQYF. The CDR3 DNA follows: TGCGCCAGCAGCCAAGTAGCGGATTACGAGCAGTACTTC.